This TCR beta chain appears in the sequencing data of a study of beta chain features in type 1 diabetes. Study conclusions and caveats: Among patients with Type 1 diabetes, TCRB CDR3s were moderately but significantly shorter in every one of the four CD4+ subsets. PCR, the amplification step, might favor shorter templates, equally in patients and controls.

Points on this clone: What it recognizes is unknown.

The CDR3 totals 15 residues. From germline, CDR1 is SGHDT and CDR2 YYEEEE. V gave up 1 base and J gave up 0 bases, with 10 bases separating them. Expressed TCRB transcripts were sequenced, since all the RNA that had been isolated was reverse transcribed. Profiling relied on immunoSEQ multiplex PCR, and the TCRdb table lists in-frame clones only, not all of them. The sample consists of 150,000 or so clones, about 63% of them appearing once. Every participating donor gave one draw, a heparinised blood sample averaging about 100 mL. Sorted CD4+ subsets: naive, central memory, regulatory, stem cell-like memory (CD45RO/CCR7/CD25/CD127/CD95/CD27 panel).

The clonotype was recovered from a man between 25 and 39 years old with type 1 diabetes. Sequenced: naive CD4+ T cells from blood. The rearrangement links TRBV5-6 to TRBJ2-5; D is unresolved. CDR3 in amino acids: CASSLRLRDQETQYF. CDR3 in DNA: TGTGCCAGCAGCTTGAGACTCCGGGACCAAGAGACCCAGTACTTC.